This paragraph covers one T cell receptor beta chain sequence. Germline loops: CDR1 SQVTM, CDR2 ANQGSEA. This CDR3 is built from 12 residues. The donors gave bone marrow, and they were healthy. This sample is drawn from a study of cytomegalovirus exposure and HLA in healthy donors. It was with 60 Vbeta and 13 Jbeta primers that the PCR ran. The table came from immunoSEQ multiplex PCR; TCRdb's copy has only in-frame clones and leaves some out. In the table there are about 170,000 clones, 55% to 65% of which are singletons. The sequencing input was PBMCs. The source is a man aged 40-50 years in good health and CMV-seronegative. The chain has TRBV29-1 and TRBJ2-5, with TRBD1 identical over 9 bases. Matching the DNA end better, TRBJ2-7 makes the J call doubtful. The CDR3 coding sequence is TGCAGCGTTGAGGACAGGGGATACGAGCAGTACTTC. It translates to CSVEDRGYEQYF.